The 24 T cell receptor beta chains presented below share a single source sample, sequenced in a study of T cells in tuberculosis. Repertoires were generated with immunoSEQ multiplex PCR, while TCRdb's copy carries only in-frame clones and drops some. This table has about 34,000 clones, around 93% appearing once. Documented time point: new active TB diagnosis, blood taken before or within 7 days of starting treatment. The specimen was PBMCs, collected at tuberculosis diagnosis. The source of these receptors is an adult with tuberculosis.

This clone was observed once. This sequence joins TRBV4-1 and TRBJ2-5; TRBD1 aligns across 9 bases. The CDR3 totals 17 residues. In germline, CDR1 is MGHRA, CDR2 YSYEKL. The ends lost 0 bases at V and 2 bases at J; junction bases unmatched: 7. The CDR3 here is CASSQEWIQGAQETQYF. DNA for the CDR3: TGCGCCAGCAGCCAAGAATGGATACAGGGGGCTCAAGAGACCCAGTACTTC.

The V gene is TRBV11-3, the J gene TRBJ1-3, with 7 bases that match TRBD1. Germline-derived CDR1 and CDR2 are SGHNT and YENEEA. V lost 5 bases and J lost 0; bases outside the gene matches: 4. The CDR3 consists of 15 residues. CDR3 protein: CASSPGTDSGNTIYF. In nucleotides, the CDR3 is TGTGCCAGCAGCCCCGGGACAGACTCTGGAAACACCATATATTTT.

The sample holds one count of this clone. The genes are TRBV25-1 and TRBJ1-3, with 8 bases fitting TRBD1. The CDR3 contains 16 residues. CDR1 and CDR2 from the germline V gene are MGHDK and SYGVNS. The ends lost 4 bases at V and 4 bases at J; junction bases unmatched: 9. The CDR3 DNA is TGTGCCAGCAGTGGTACGGACAGGGCCCCGGGAAACACCATATATTTT. Translating it yields CASSGTDRAPGNTIYF.

The chain uses TRBV10-3 and TRBJ2-7; 9 bases line up with TRBD1. Germline CDR1 is ENHRY and CDR2 is SYGVKD. Losses at the gene ends were 11 bases for V and 2 bases for J; bases not matched to a gene: 10. This CDR3 region has 14 residues. The CDR3 reads CAVPAGTGTYEQYV. Written as DNA, the CDR3 is TGTGCCGTCCCGGCCGGGACAGGGACCTACGAGCAGTACGTC.

This chain connects TRBV29-1 to TRBJ1-1; D gene ambiguous. Germline values: CDR1 SQVTM, CDR2 ANQGSEA. The CDR3 has 14 amino acids. V was clipped by 6 bases and J by 5 bases, with 19 bases between them. The CDR3 loop reads CSVAEAPSGTEAFF. The DNA for the CDR3 is TGCAGCGTCGCTGAAGCTCCCTCGGGTACTGAAGCTTTCTTT.

CDR3 region: CASTSSSGGPGGNQPQHF. The CDR3 DNA reads TGTGCCAGTACCTCATCGTCCGGGGGGCCCGGTGGCAATCAGCCCCAGCATTTT. The chain has TRBV19 and TRBJ1-5, with D possibly TRBD1 on 6 matching bases. The CDR3 is made up of 18 amino acids. Trimming took 7 bases from V and 2 from J, leaving 24 bases between them. CDR1 LNHDA and CDR2 SQIVND come from the germline V gene (reference sequence).

This chain links TRBV28 with TRBJ2-7, with 7 bases fitting TRBD1. Trimming removed 2 bases from V and 5 bases from J; junction bases left unmatched: 12. The CDR3 has 16 amino acids. Germline lookup yields CDR1 MDHEN and CDR2 SYDVKM. CDR3 region: CASSLPSTTGSNEQYV. CDR3 sequence (DNA): TGTGCCAGCAGTTTACCCTCTACGACAGGGAGCAACGAGCAGTACGTC.

The chain employs TRBV10-3 and TRBJ1-3; 12 bases fit TRBD1. V dropped 0 bases and J dropped 4; count of bases not matched to a gene: 7. There are 18 residues in the CDR3. Germline V gives CDR1 ENHRY, CDR2 SYGVKD. In nucleotides, the CDR3 is TGTGCCATCAGTGAGTCGTTTGGGACAGGGGGCTCCGGAAACACCATATATTTT. It is translated as CAISESFGTGGSGNTIYF.

This chain links TRBV4-3 with TRBJ1-5, with D possibly matching TRBD1 (6 bases). The CDR3 sequence is 13 residues long. Germline CDR1 and CDR2: LGHNA and YSLEER. Trimming shortened V by 2 bases and J by 5 bases, and 7 bases separated the two germline ends. CDR3 region: CASSQYRDQPQHF. CDR3 sequence (DNA): TGCGCCAGCAGCCAATACAGGGATCAGCCCCAGCATTTT.

The chain combines TRBV6-4 with TRBJ2-1; TRBD2 agrees at 10 bases. This CDR3 spans 16 amino acids. The V gene end was trimmed by 0 bases and the J gene end by 3 bases; junction bases not matched to a gene: 2. Germline V gene sequence: CDR1 MRHNA, CDR2 SNTAGT. DNA for the CDR3: TGTGCCAGCAGTGACTCGGAGCGGGGGGGCTACAATGAGCAGTTCTTC. Translating gives CASSDSERGGYNEQFF.

This chain links TRBV7-3 with TRBJ2-1; perhaps TRBD1 as D (6 bases). Germline V gene data show CDR1 as SGHTA and CDR2 as FQGTGA. The CDR3 consists of 13 residues. V was trimmed by 5 bases and J by 5 bases, leaving 10 bases between them. The CDR3 DNA sequence: TGTGCCAGCAGCGTCCACAGGGACAATGAGCAGTTCTTC. It encodes CASSVHRDNEQFF. Full variable domain (rest looked up from reference TRBV7-3 and TRBJ2-1): GAGVSQTPSNKVTEKGKYVELRCDPISGHTALYWYRQSLGQGPEFLIYFQGTGAADDSGLPNDRFFAVRPEGSVSTLKIQRTERGDSAVYLCASSVHRDNEQFFGPGTRLTVL.

V is TRBV25-1 and J is TRBJ1-4, with 8 bases aligning to TRBD1. This CDR3 comprises 15 residues. J was trimmed by 5 bases and V by 4 bases; bases with no gene match: 6. Germline-derived CDR1 and CDR2 are MGHDK and SYGVNS. In nucleotides, the CDR3 is TGTGCCAGCAGTGGGACAGGGCAAGAAAATGAAAAACTGTTTTTT. Its translation: CASSGTGQENEKLFF.

This sequence joins TRBV19 and TRBJ1-5; 8 nucleotides agree with TRBD1. Germline V gives CDR1 LNHDA, CDR2 SQIVND (reference sequence). V lost 4 bases to trimming and J lost 6 bases; unmatched junction nucleotides: 5. CDR3 length: 14 residues. The CDR3 spells CASSKGQGSQPQHF. The CDR3 DNA reads TGTGCCAGTAGTAAAGGACAGGGAAGTCAGCCCCAGCATTTT.

The V and J genes are TRBV11-2 and TRBJ2-4, with unresolved D. CDR3 length equals 16 residues. Germline V CDR1 and CDR2: SGHAT, FQNNGV. The ends were cut back, 1 base at V and 0 bases at J, with 10 bases in the middle. CDR3 region: CASSLVRRLAKNIQYF. The CDR3 nucleotides read TGTGCCAGCAGCTTAGTGCGTAGACTAGCCAAAAACATTCAGTACTTC.

The chain is built from TRBV4-1 and TRBJ1-1; a possible D gene is TRBD1 (6 bases). The V and J ends lost 1 base and 0 bases respectively, with 12 bases between them. CDR3 size: 16 residues. In germline, CDR1 is MGHRA, CDR2 YSYEKL. As DNA, the CDR3 is TGCGCCAGCAGCCAAGCCGGGACATACATGAACACTGAAGCTTTCTTT. Its translation is CASSQAGTYMNTEAFF.

The chain recombines TRBV15 with TRBJ1-6; D gene unclear. Germline CDR1 is LNHNV and CDR2 is YYDKDF (reference sequence). Trimming cost V 8 bases and J 6 bases, with 8 bases left between them. The CDR3 has 12 residues. The CDR3: CATSSVNSPLHF. CDR3 nucleotides: TGTGCCACCTCGAGCGTTAATTCACCCCTCCACTTT.

The chain recombines TRBV15 with TRBJ1-1, with D possibly TRBD1 on 6 matching bases. CDR3 size: 15 residues. Trimming left V 3 bases short and J 1 base short, with 12 bases between. The germline V gene has CDR1 LNHNV and CDR2 YYDKDF (reference sequence). The CDR3 spells CATSSSRGPNTEAFF. CDR3 nucleotides: TGTGCCACCAGCAGTTCCAGGGGCCCGAACACTGAAGCTTTCTTT.

The chain combines TRBV5-1 with TRBJ2-3, with D possibly matching TRBD1 (6 bases). V was cut by 0 bases and J by 3 bases, with 14 bases left in between. The CDR3 is 16 residues long. The V gene's germline CDR1 is SGHRS and CDR2 YFSETQ. The CDR3 coding sequence is TGCGCCAGCAGCTTGGCTCGGGGCAGGGGAACAGATACGCAGTATTTT. It specifies CASSLARGRGTDTQYF.

The chain recombines TRBV4-3 with TRBJ2-1; 10 bases match TRBD1. This CDR3 spans 18 amino acids. Germline V lookup: CDR1 LGHNA, CDR2 YSLEER. Trimming at V came to 0 bases and at J to 2 bases, leaving 7 bases not matched to a gene. This chain's CDR3 is CASSQDDLGQGTYNEQFF. In nucleotides, the CDR3 is TGCGCCAGCAGCCAAGATGATCTGGGACAGGGGACCTACAATGAGCAGTTCTTC.

The chain combines TRBV10-3 with TRBJ1-1, with 7 nucleotides matching TRBD1. CDR3 length: 15 amino acids. Germline V lookup: CDR1 ENHRY, CDR2 SYGVKD. V was pared by 0 bases and J by 1 base, with 2 bases of the junction left unmatched. CDR3 nucleotides: TGTGCCATCAGTGAGTCGGGGACAGCGAACACTGAAGCTTTCTTT. Its protein is CAISESGTANTEAFF.

This clone was seen once. The chain carries TRBV10-3 and TRBJ1-1; 8 bases match TRBD1. The junction had 4 bases not matched to a gene; V was cut back by 2 bases and J by 2 bases. Germline-derived CDR1 and CDR2 are ENHRY and SYGVKD. The CDR3 sequence is 15 residues long. Here the CDR3 reads CAISEPTGANTEAFF. In nucleotides, the CDR3 is TGTGCCATCAGTGAGCCGACAGGGGCTAACACTGAAGCTTTCTTT.

The chain links TRBV4-1 to TRBJ1-1; D possibly corresponds to TRBD1 (5 bases). Germline CDR1 is MGHRA and CDR2 is YSYEKL. The CDR3 is 16 residues long. Between the trimmed V and J ends, which lost 3 bases and 0 bases, there was a span of 14 bases. The CDR3 coding sequence is TGCGCCAGCAGCCAGGAAGTAGCACAGGTGAACACTGAAGCTTTCTTT. It translates to CASSQEVAQVNTEAFF.

This sequence joins TRBV5-1 and TRBJ2-7; tentatively, D is TRBD1 (5 bases). The CDR3 runs 13 residues. Per germline, CDR1 SGHRS and CDR2 YFSETQ. Trimming took 1 base from V and 3 from J, leaving 8 bases between them. The CDR3 region has the DNA TGCGCCAGCAGCTTGACAGGTCACTACGAGCAGTACTTC. It is translated as CASSLTGHYEQYF.

This chain joins TRBV7-2 and TRBJ2-1; D ambiguous. V was clipped by 1 base and J by 4 bases, with 8 bases between them. Per germline, CDR1 SGHTA and CDR2 FQGNSA. The CDR3 consists of 14 residues. This CDR3 reads CASSLDPTYNEQFF. The CDR3 region has the DNA TGTGCCAGCAGCTTAGACCCAACATACAATGAGCAGTTCTTC.